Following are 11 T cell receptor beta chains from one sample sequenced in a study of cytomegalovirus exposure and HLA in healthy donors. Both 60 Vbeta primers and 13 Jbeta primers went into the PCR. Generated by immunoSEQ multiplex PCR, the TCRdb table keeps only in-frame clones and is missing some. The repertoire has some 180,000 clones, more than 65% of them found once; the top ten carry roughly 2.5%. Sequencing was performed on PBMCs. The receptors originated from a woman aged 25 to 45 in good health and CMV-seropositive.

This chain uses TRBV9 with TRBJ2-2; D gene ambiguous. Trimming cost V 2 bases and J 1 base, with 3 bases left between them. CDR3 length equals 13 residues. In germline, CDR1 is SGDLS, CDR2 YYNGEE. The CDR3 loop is CASSVGNTGELFF. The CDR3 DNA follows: TGTGCCAGCAGCGTCGGGAACACCGGGGAGCTGTTTTTT.

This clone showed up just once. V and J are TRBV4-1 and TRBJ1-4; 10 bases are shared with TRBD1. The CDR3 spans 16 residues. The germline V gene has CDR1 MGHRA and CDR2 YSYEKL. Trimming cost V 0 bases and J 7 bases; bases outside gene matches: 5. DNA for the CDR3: TGCGCCAGCAGCCAAGATACGGGGACAGGGGCTGAAAAACTGTTTTTT. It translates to CASSQDTGTGAEKLFF.

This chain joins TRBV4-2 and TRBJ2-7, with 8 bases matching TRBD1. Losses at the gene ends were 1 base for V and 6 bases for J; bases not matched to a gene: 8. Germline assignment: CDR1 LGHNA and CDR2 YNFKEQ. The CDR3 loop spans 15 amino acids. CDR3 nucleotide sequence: TGTGCCAGCAGCCAAGTAGGACAGGGAGTCTTCGAGCAGTACTTC. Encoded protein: CASSQVGQGVFEQYF.

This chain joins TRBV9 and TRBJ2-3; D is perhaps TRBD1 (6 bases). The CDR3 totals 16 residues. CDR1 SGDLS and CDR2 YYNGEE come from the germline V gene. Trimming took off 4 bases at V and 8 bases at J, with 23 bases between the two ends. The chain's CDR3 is CASSLPGHRHPGTQYF. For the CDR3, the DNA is TGTGCCAGCAGCTTACCGGGACACCGGCACCCGGGTACGCAGTATTTT. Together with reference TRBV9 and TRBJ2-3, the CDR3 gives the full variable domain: DSGVTQTPKHLITATGQRVTLRCSPRSGDLSVYWYQQSLDQGLQFLIQYYNGEERAKGNILERFSAQQFPDLHSELNLSSLELGDSALYFCASSLPGHRHPGTQYFGPGTRLTVL.

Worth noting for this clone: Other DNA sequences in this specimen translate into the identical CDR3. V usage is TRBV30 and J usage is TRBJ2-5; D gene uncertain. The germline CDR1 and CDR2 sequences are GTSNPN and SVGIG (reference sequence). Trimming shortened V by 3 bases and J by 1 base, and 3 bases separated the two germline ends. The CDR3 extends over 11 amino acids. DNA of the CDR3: TGTGCCTGGAGCGGCCAAGAGACCCAGTACTTC. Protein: CAWSGQETQYF.

The CDR3 sequence: CASSPQGSGGYTF. For the CDR3, the DNA is TGTGCCAGCAGTCCCCAGGGGAGCGGTGGCTACACCTTC. This rearrangement joins TRBV25-1 to TRBJ1-2; D is perhaps TRBD1 (6 bases). Germline-derived CDR1 and CDR2 are MGHDK and SYGVNS. The CDR3 has 13 residues. Trimming took 5 bases from V and 7 from J, leaving 14 bases between them.

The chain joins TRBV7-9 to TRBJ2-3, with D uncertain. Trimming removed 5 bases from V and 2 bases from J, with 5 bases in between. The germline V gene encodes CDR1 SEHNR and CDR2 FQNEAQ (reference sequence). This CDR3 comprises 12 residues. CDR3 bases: TGTGCCAGCAGCCCAAACACAGATACGCAGTATTTT. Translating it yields CASSPNTDTQYF.

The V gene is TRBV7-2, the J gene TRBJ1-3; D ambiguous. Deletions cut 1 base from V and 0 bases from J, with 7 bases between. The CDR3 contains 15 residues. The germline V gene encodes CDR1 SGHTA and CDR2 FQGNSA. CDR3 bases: TGTGCCAGCAGCTTAGGACATAGCTCTGGAAACACCATATATTTT. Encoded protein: CASSLGHSSGNTIYF.

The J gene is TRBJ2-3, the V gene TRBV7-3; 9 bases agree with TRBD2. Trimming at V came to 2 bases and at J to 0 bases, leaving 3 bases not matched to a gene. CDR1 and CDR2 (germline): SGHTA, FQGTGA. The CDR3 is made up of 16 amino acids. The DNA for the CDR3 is TGTGCCAGCAGCTTAGGGCGGGGGGGTAGCACAGATACGCAGTATTTT. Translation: CASSLGRGGSTDTQYF. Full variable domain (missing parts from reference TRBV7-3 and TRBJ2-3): GAGVSQTPSNKVTEKGKYVELRCDPISGHTALYWYRQSLGQGPEFLIYFQGTGAADDSGLPNDRFFAVRPEGSVSTLKIQRTERGDSAVYLCASSLGRGGSTDTQYFGPGTRLTVL.

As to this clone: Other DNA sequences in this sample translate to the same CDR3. The CDR3 DNA reads TGTGCCAGCAGCGCCACAGGGGGAGGCCAGCCCCAGCATTTT. Its translation is CASSATGGGQPQHF. This chain links TRBV9 with TRBJ1-5; 8 bases line up with TRBD1. CDR1 and CDR2 from the germline V gene are SGDLS and YYNGEE. This CDR3 has 14 amino acids. Trimming took 3 bases from V and 7 from J; bases not matched to a gene: 6.

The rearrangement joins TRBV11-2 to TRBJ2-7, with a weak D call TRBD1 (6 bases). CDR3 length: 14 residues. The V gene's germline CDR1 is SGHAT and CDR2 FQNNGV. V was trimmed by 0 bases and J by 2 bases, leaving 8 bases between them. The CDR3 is CASSLEGATYEQYF. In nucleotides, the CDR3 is TGTGCCAGCAGCTTAGAGGGGGCCACCTACGAGCAGTACTTC.